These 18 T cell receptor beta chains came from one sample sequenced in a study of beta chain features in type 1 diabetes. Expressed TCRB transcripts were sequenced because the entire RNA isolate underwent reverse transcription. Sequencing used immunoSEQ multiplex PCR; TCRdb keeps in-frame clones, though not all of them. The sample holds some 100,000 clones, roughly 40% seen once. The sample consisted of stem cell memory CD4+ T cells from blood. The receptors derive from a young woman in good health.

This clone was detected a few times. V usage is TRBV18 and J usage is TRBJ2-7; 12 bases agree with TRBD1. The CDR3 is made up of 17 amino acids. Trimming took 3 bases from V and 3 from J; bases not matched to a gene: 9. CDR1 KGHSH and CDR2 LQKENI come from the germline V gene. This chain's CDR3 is CASSPGQGAKKGYEQYF. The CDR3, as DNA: TGTGCCAGCTCACCGGGACAGGGGGCGAAAAAAGGCTACGAGCAGTACTTC.

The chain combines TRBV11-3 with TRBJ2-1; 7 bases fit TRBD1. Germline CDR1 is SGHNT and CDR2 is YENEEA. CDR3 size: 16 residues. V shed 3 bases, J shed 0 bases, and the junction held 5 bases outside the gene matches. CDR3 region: CASSLMGQSSYNEQFF. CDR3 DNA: TGTGCCAGCAGCTTGATGGGACAGAGCTCCTACAATGAGCAGTTCTTC.

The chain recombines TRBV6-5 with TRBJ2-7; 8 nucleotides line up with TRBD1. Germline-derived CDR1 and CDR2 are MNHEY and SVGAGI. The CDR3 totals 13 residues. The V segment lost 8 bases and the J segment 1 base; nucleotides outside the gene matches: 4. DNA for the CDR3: TGTGCCAGCGGCCGACAGGGGTCCTACGAGCAGTACTTC. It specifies CASGRQGSYEQYF.

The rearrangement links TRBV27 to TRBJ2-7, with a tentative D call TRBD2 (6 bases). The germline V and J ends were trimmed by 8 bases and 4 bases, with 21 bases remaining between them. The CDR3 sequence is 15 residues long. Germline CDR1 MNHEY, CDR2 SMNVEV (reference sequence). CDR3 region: CASATPGGRVYEQYF. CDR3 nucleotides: TGTGCCAGCGCCACCCCCGGGGGTAGGGTTTACGAGCAGTACTTC.

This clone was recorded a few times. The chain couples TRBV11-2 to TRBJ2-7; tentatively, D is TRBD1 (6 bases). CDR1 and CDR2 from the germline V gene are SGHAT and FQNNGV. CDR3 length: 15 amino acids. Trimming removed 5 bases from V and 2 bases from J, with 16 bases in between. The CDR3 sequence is CASSPRVGAAYEQYF. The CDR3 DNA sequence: TGTGCCAGCAGCCCCCGTGTGGGGGCCGCCTACGAGCAGTACTTC.

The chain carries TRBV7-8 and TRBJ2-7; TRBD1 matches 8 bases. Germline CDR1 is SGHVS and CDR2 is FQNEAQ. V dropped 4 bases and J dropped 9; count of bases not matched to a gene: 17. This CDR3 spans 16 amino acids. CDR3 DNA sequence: TGTGCCAGCAGCTCGACCGGGACAGGAGACTTCGCGGTGCAGTACTTC. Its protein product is CASSSTGTGDFAVQYF. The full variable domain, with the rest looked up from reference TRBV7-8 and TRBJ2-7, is GAGVSQSPRYKVAKRGQDVALRCDPISGHVSLFWYQQALGQGPEFLTYFQNEAQLDKSGLPSDRFFAERPEGSVSTLKIQRTQQEDSAVYLCASSSTGTGDFAVQYFGPGTRLTVT.

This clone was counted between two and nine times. CDR3 in DNA: TGTGCCAGCAGCTTGGGAGTTCAAGAGACCCAGTACTTC. Translation: CASSLGVQETQYF. This chain uses TRBV11-2 with TRBJ2-5, with D possibly matching TRBD2 (5 bases). V lost 3 bases and J 2 bases, leaving 7 bases between the germline ends. The length of the CDR3 is 13 residues. Germline V gene lookup returns CDR1 SGHAT and CDR2 FQNNGV.

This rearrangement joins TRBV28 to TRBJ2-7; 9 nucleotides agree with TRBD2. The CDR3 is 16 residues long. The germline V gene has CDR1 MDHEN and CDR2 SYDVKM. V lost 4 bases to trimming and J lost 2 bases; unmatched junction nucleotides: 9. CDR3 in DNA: TGTGCCAGCAGTTCCCCAGCGGGAGGCCCGACCTACGAGCAGTACTTC. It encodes CASSSPAGGPTYEQYF.

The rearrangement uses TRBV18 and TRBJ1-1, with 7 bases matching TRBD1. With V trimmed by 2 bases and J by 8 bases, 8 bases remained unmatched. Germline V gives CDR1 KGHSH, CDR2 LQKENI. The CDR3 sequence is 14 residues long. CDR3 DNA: TGTGCCAGCTCACCAATGGACAGGCCTTCAGAAGCTTTCTTT. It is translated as CASSPMDRPSEAFF. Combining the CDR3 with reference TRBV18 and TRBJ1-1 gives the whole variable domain NAGVMQNPRHLVRRRGQEARLRCSPMKGHSHVYWYRQLPEEGLKFMVYLQKENIIDESGMPKERFSAEFPKEGPSILRIQQVVRGDSAAYFCASSPMDRPSEAFFGQGTRLTVV.

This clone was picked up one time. The CDR3 DNA follows: TGCGCCAGCAGCCAAGTCCCCCAGGGACTAGCGGACACCTACGAGCAGTACTTC. It codes for CASSQVPQGLADTYEQYF. This sequence joins TRBV4-1 and TRBJ2-5; TRBD2 aligns across 11 bases. The DNA end is a closer match to TRBJ2-7, so the J assignment may be wrong. Germline assignment: CDR1 MGHRA and CDR2 YSYEKL. The CDR3 consists of 18 residues.

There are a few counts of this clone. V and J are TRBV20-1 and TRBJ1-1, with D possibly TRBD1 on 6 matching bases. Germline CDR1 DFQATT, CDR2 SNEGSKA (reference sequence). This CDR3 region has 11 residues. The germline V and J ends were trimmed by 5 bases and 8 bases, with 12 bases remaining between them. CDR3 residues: CSAYWTEEAFF. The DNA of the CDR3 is TGCAGTGCTTACTGGACAGAAGAAGCTTTCTTT.

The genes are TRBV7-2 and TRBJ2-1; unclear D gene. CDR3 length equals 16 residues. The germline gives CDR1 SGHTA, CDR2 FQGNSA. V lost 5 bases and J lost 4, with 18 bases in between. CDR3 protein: CASSPPGVWQYNEQFF. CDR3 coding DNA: TGTGCCAGCAGCCCTCCTGGTGTCTGGCAATACAATGAGCAGTTCTTC.

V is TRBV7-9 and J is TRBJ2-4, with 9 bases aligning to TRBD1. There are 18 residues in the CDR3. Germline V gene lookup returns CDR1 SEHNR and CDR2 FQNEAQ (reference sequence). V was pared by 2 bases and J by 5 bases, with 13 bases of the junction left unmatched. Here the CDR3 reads CASSLPALGTGSENIQYF. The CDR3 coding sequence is TGTGCCAGCAGCTTACCCGCGTTAGGGACAGGGTCCGAAAACATTCAGTACTTC.

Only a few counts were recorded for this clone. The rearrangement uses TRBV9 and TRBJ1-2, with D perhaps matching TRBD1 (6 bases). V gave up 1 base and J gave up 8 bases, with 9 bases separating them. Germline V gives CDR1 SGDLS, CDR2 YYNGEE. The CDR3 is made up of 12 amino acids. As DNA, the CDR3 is TGTGCCAGCAGCGTACAGGGGTACGGCTACACCTTC. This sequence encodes CASSVQGYGYTF.

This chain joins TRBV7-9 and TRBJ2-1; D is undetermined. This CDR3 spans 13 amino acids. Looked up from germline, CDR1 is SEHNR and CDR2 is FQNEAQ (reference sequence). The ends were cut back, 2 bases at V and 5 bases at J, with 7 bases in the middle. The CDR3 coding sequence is TGTGCCAGCAGCTTAAGCCCTCACAATGAGCAGTTCTTC. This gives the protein CASSLSPHNEQFF.

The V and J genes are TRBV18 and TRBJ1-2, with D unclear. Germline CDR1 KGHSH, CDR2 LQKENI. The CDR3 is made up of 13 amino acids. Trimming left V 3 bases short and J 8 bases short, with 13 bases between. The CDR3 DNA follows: TGTGCCAGCTCACCCGGGCCCCTAGCGGGCTACACCTTC. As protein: CASSPGPLAGYTF. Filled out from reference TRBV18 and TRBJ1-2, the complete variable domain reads NAGVMQNPRHLVRRRGQEARLRCSPMKGHSHVYWYRQLPEEGLKFMVYLQKENIIDESGMPKERFSAEFPKEGPSILRIQQVVRGDSAAYFCASSPGPLAGYTFGSGTRLTVV.

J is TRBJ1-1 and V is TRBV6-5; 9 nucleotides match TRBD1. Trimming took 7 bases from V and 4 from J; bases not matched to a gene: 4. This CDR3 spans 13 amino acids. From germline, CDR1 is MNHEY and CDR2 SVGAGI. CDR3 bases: TGTGCCAGCACTAGGGACAGGGTCACTGAAGCTTTCTTT. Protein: CASTRDRVTEAFF.

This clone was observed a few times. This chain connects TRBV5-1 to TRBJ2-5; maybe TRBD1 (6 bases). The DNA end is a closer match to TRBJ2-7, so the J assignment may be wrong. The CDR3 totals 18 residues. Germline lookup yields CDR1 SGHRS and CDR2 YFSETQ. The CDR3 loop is CASTPLVSGRGGSYEQYF. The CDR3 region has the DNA TGCGCCAGCACACCGTTGGTCTCGGGCAGAGGGGGAAGCTACGAGCAGTACTTC.